Listed below are T cell receptor beta chains from one sample, sequenced in a study of T and B cells in COVID-19 patients. From the multiplex PCR reads, TCRdb called clonotypes with MiXCR, one entry per CDR3 protein. The table records 20,000 to 25,000 distinct CDR3 sequences, 30% to 35% of them present only once. Sequenced: blood. These receptors originate from a human donor who had recovered from COVID-19. Both conserved end residues are part of each CDR3. A D gene is named only where the DNA matches it firmly. A row's size may be missing; if present it is once, few, many or a size class.

CDR3 DNA	CDR3 protein	V gene	J gene	D gene	clone size
TGTGCCAGCAGACCTCCAACAGGACGACTGAACACTGAAGCTTTCTTT	CASRPPTGRLNTEAFF	TRBV6-1	TRBJ1-1	.	few
TGTGCCTGGAGTGCCGGGACAGGTTTCTACAATGAGCAGTTCTTC	CAWSAGTGFYNEQFF	TRBV30	TRBJ2-1	TRBD1	medium-sized
TGTGCCAGTAGTGTCCTACAGGGCTTCGCCGGGGAGCTGTTTTTT	CASSVLQGFAGELFF	TRBV19	TRBJ2-2	.	medium-sized
TGTGCCAGCAGCAGACTAGCGGGGGGGGAGACCCAGTACTTC	CASSRLAGGETQYF	TRBV5-4	TRBJ2-5	TRBD2	.
TGTGCCAGTAGTATAGGCGGGGGGGCGAATGAGCAGTTCTTC	CASSIGGGANEQFF	TRBV19	TRBJ2-1	TRBD2	.
TGTGCCAGCAGTTCCCCGGGGGGGGGGACAGATACGCAGTATTTT	CASSSPGGGTDTQYF	TRBV27	TRBJ2-3	TRBD2	.
TGTGCCAGCAGTTCCGTAAGGGCGGCTGAGCAGTTCTTC	CASSSVRAAEQFF	TRBV12-3/TRBV12-4	TRBJ2-1	.	.
TGCGCCAGCAGTGAGTGTCCGGCCATAGGTCAGCCCCAGCATTTT	CASSECPAIGQPQHF	TRBV10-1	TRBJ1-5	.	.
TGCGCCAGCAGCTTGGGCAGGGGGCCTGGCTACACCTTC	CASSLGRGPGYTF	TRBV5-1	TRBJ1-2	TRBD1	.
TGTGCCAGCAGTTCAGGGATGGGCGATGAAAAACTGTTTTTT	CASSSGMGDEKLFF	TRBV5-6	TRBJ1-4	.	.
TGTGCCAGCCTACTCGCCGGGACAGGGCACGAGCAGTACTTC	CASLLAGTGHEQYF	TRBV11-3	TRBJ2-7	TRBD1	.
TGTGCCAGCAGCAAGGCGGGGGGCCTCTACGAGCAGTACTTC	CASSKAGGLYEQYF	TRBV6-5	TRBJ2-7	TRBD2	many
TGTGCCAGCAGTAGGGACTCCTACAATGAGCAGTTCTTC	CASSRDSYNEQFF	TRBV6-1	TRBJ2-1	.	many
TGCAGCGCCGGGGGTAGCGGGGGGGCTTACCAAGAGACCCAGTACTTC	CSAGGSGGAYQETQYF	TRBV29-1	TRBJ2-5	TRBD2	.
TGTGCCAGCAGCTTCACCTACAGGGGCAGCTCTGAAGCTTTCTTT	CASSFTYRGSSEAFF	TRBV11-3	TRBJ1-1	TRBD1	.
TGCGCCAGCAGCTCCGGGGGGACAAACACCGGGGAGCTGTTTTTT	CASSSGGTNTGELFF	TRBV5-1	TRBJ2-2	.	.
TGTGCCAGCAGCACACCGGGACAGGGCTCCTACGAGCAGTACTTC	CASSTPGQGSYEQYF	TRBV5-4	TRBJ2-7	TRBD1	few
TGTGCCAGCAGCTCTCCGGGACAGGGGGCGTCCTACGAGCAGTACTTC	CASSSPGQGASYEQYF	TRBV5-5	TRBJ2-7	TRBD1	many
TGTGCCAGCAGCTTGGGGGCAACATACGAGCAGTACTTC	CASSLGATYEQYF	TRBV13	TRBJ2-7	.	many
TGCAGCGTTGGGCCAGTACAGGGGCGTGTGGACTATGGCTACACCTTC	CSVGPVQGRVDYGYTF	TRBV29-1	TRBJ1-2	TRBD1	medium-sized
TGTGCCAGCAGCTTTCATCCCGGGACAGGGGGCCGGGACACTGAAGCTTTCTTT	CASSFHPGTGGRDTEAFF	TRBV11-3	TRBJ1-1	TRBD1	.
TGCGCCAGCAGCTTCGGGATTCGGGAAAAACTGTTTTTT	CASSFGIREKLFF	TRBV5-1	TRBJ1-4	.	.
TGTGCCAGCAGTTTAGTAGGGACTGGAAACACCATATATTTT	CASSLVGTGNTIYF	TRBV12-3/TRBV12-4	TRBJ1-3	.	few
TGCGCCAGCAGCTTGTCTAGCGGGTACAATGAGCAGTTCTTC	CASSLSSGYNEQFF	TRBV5-1	TRBJ2-1	TRBD2	few
TGTGCCAGCTCACCACCTACGGGGGCTGAAGCTTTCTTT	CASSPPTGAEAFF	TRBV18	TRBJ1-1	.	.
TGCAGCGTTTGCAAACTAGGGGAGACCCAGTACTTC	CSVCKLGETQYF	TRBV29-1	TRBJ2-5	.	medium-sized
TGCGCCAGCAGCTTGGAGTTAGCGGAAAAAGATACGCAGTATTTT	CASSLELAEKDTQYF	TRBV5-1	TRBJ2-3	.	.
TGTGCCAGCAGTTTAATTCGAGAGACCCAGTACTTC	CASSLIRETQYF	TRBV12-3/TRBV12-4	TRBJ2-5	.	few
TGTGCCAGCAGCTTGGAGGAGGGGACAGTTGGTGGGGCCAACGTCCTGACTTTC	CASSLEEGTVGGANVLTF	TRBV5-6	TRBJ2-6	.	.
TGTGCCAGCAGCTTAGACCTAGCGGGGGAGCTAGCACGGGAGACCCAGTACTTC	CASSLDLAGELARETQYF	TRBV11-3	TRBJ2-5	TRBD2	few
TGTGCCAGTAGACCCGGGGGGGGGAGGAACGAGCAGTACTTC	CASRPGGGRNEQYF	TRBV12-3/TRBV12-4	TRBJ2-7	TRBD2	few
TGTGCCATCAGCCTAACACCGCCCCAGCGGCCCGGGACAGATACGCAGTATTTT	CAISLTPPQRPGTDTQYF	TRBV10-3	TRBJ2-3	.	many
TGTGCCAGCAGGGGCACGGACAGGGGGCAGCCCCAGCATTTT	CASRGTDRGQPQHF	TRBV6-6	TRBJ1-5	TRBD1	few
TGTGCCAGTAGTATAGATGGGGGAGAGAATGAAAAACTGTTTTTT	CASSIDGGENEKLFF	TRBV19	TRBJ1-4	.	many
TGTGCCAGCAGCGGGACAGCCGACCGGGGATCCACAGATACGCAGTATTTT	CASSGTADRGSTDTQYF	TRBV12-3/TRBV12-4	TRBJ2-3	TRBD1	.
TGTGCCAGCACCGGGACAGGGATCTACGAGCAGTACTTC	CASTGTGIYEQYF	TRBV6-1	TRBJ2-7	TRBD1	.
TGCGCCAGCAGCTTGGCCGGGGGCCGGGAACCTCAAGAGACCCAGTACTTC	CASSLAGGREPQETQYF	TRBV5-1	TRBJ2-5	.	.
TGTGCCAGCAGTTTATCGGGACGGAACTACAATGAGCAGTTCTTC	CASSLSGRNYNEQFF	TRBV27	TRBJ2-1	.	many
TGTGCCAGCAGTTACTCCGGGACAAGTACCTACGAGCAGTACTTC	CASSYSGTSTYEQYF	TRBV6-2/TRBV6-3	TRBJ2-7	.	.
TGTGCCACCAGCAGGACAGGGTCTCGGGTCACAGATACGCAGTATTTT	CATSRTGSRVTDTQYF	TRBV15	TRBJ2-3	TRBD1	many
TGTGCCAGCAGCCTCTTCGCGGGGGGGAATGAGCAGTTCTTC	CASSLFAGGNEQFF	TRBV6-5	TRBJ2-1	TRBD2	medium-sized
TGTGCCAGCGGTGGAGTAGCGGGGCCCTACGAGCAGTACTTC	CASGGVAGPYEQYF	TRBV6-5	TRBJ2-7	TRBD2	many
TGTGCCAGCAGAGGGACAGGGGGCGAAGGCGGGGAGCTGTTTTTT	CASRGTGGEGGELFF	TRBV6-4	TRBJ2-2	TRBD1	.
TGTGCCTGGAACATGGACAGCGGTGGAGAGACCCAGTACTTC	CAWNMDSGGETQYF	TRBV30	TRBJ2-5	.	.
TGTGCCAGCAAACTACAGGGGGCGTGGAATTCACCCCTCCACTTT	CASKLQGAWNSPLHF	TRBV27	TRBJ1-6	TRBD1	.
TGTGCCAGTAGTGCCACTTGGGTCGGATTAACTATTGACTCTGGAAACACCATATATTTT	CASSATWVGLTIDSGNTIYF	TRBV19	TRBJ1-3	.	.
TGTGCCAGCAGCCCCGGACTGACAAGCAATCAGCCCCAGCATTTT	CASSPGLTSNQPQHF	TRBV11-3	TRBJ1-5	.	few
TGTGCCAGCTCACCACGGGGGGGCTGGAACAATGAGCAGTTCTTC	CASSPRGGWNNEQFF	TRBV18	TRBJ2-1	.	few
TGTGCCAGCAGCTCTGACAGGGCCGATAACACCGGGGAGCTGTTTTTT	CASSSDRADNTGELFF	TRBV5-6	TRBJ2-2	TRBD1	medium-sized
TGTGCCAGTAGGCAGAACCCTAACTATGGCTACACCTTC	CASRQNPNYGYTF	TRBV19	TRBJ1-2	.	many
TGTGCCAGCAGTTCGGACTGGGCGACCCAGTACTTC	CASSSDWATQYF	TRBV6-1	TRBJ2-5	.	many